The 29 T cell receptor beta chains below come from one sample, sequenced in a study of blood T cell repertoires in COVID-19. Only in-frame clones appear in the TCRdb table, and some are missing; sequencing was by immunoSEQ multiplex PCR. The repertoire holds some 130,000 clones, with 90% as singletons. The specimen sequenced was peripheral blood. These TCRs come from a man aged 55 to 70 with COVID-19, enrolled during active disease.

The chain links TRBV2 to TRBJ2-7, with TRBD1 identical over 8 bases. V lost 3 bases, J lost 6 bases, and 7 bases stayed unmatched. This CDR3 contains 14 residues. The germline V gene encodes CDR1 SNHLY and CDR2 FYNNEI. CDR3 sequence: CASSDRTGRLEQYF. The CDR3 DNA reads TGTGCCAGCAGTGACCGGACAGGGAGACTCGAGCAGTACTTC.

To note about this clone: A read error may account for a junction end that differs from germline. The gene calls are TRBV5-5 and TRBJ2-1; 8 bases are shared with TRBD1. Germline V gene data show CDR1 as SGHKS and CDR2 as YYEKEE (reference sequence). The CDR3 loop spans 14 amino acids. The DNA for the CDR3 is TGTGCCAGCACAACAGGGGGGTCCTCCAATGAGCAGTTCTTC. Translated: CASTTGGSSNEQFF.

The chain joins TRBV10-3 to TRBJ1-1; D not resolved. Germline values: CDR1 ENHRY, CDR2 SYGVKD. Trimming took off 5 bases at V and 3 bases at J, with 7 bases between the two ends. The CDR3 runs 12 residues. CDR3 nucleotides: TGTGCCATCAGTTCTACAGACACTGAAGCTTTCTTT. Its protein product is CAISSTDTEAFF.

CDR3 sequence: CASSQDNTRLSTDTQYF. The DNA of the CDR3 is TGCGCCAGCAGCCAAGATAACACGAGGCTCTCCACAGATACGCAGTATTTT. The chain employs TRBV4-1 and TRBJ2-3, with no clear D. V gave up 0 bases and J gave up 2 bases, with 15 bases separating them. Germline V CDR1 and CDR2: MGHRA, YSYEKL. This CDR3 is built from 17 residues.

The V call is TRBV4-3, the J call TRBJ1-1, with D possibly being TRBD1 (5 bases). V was trimmed by 1 base and J by 5 bases, leaving 11 bases between them. Germline V gene sequence: CDR1 LGHNA, CDR2 YSLEER. This CDR3 has 14 amino acids. The CDR3 nucleotides read TGCGCCAGCAGCCAAGGGCGGGGGGATACTGAAGCTTTCTTT. Translation gives CASSQGRGDTEAFF.

The CDR3 DNA follows: TGCAGCGTTTCCCGGGACAGTGGAAACACCATATATTTT. Its translation is CSVSRDSGNTIYF. This chain joins TRBV29-1 and TRBJ1-3; 7 bases line up with TRBD1. The trim removed 5 bases at V and 3 bases at J, leaving 4 bases unmatched. Looked up from germline, CDR1 is SQVTM and CDR2 is ANQGSEA. CDR3 size: 13 residues.

The sample holds one count of this clone. V is TRBV20-1 and J is TRBJ2-7; 7 nucleotides line up with TRBD2. This CDR3 spans 11 amino acids. Unmatched junction bases numbered 0, after V lost 1 base and J lost 6 bases. Germline CDR1 reads DFQATT; CDR2 reads SNEGSKA (reference sequence). The CDR3 region has the DNA TGCAGTGCTAGAGGGGGGGGCGAGCAGTACTTC. It codes for CSARGGGEQYF.

The chain joins TRBV18 to TRBJ2-5; tentative D call: TRBD2 (5 bases). The CDR3 spans 15 residues. Germline loops: CDR1 KGHSH, CDR2 LQKENI. Trimming removed 2 bases from V and 2 bases from J, with 12 bases in between. CDR3 bases: TGTGCCAGCTCACCAAAGAGAGGGAAGCAAGAGACCCAGTACTTC. Its translation: CASSPKRGKQETQYF.

This rearrangement joins TRBV11-3 to TRBJ2-5; a weak D match, TRBD1 (5 bases). Trimming took 4 bases from V and 2 from J, leaving 17 bases between them. Germline lookup yields CDR1 SGHNT and CDR2 YENEEA. The CDR3 extends over 16 amino acids. The CDR3 is CASSWRASGSQETQYF. The CDR3 region has the DNA TGTGCCAGCAGCTGGCGCGCCTCAGGGTCTCAAGAGACCCAGTACTTC.

The V call is TRBV19, the J call TRBJ2-7; 7 bases line up with TRBD1. The germline gives CDR1 LNHDA, CDR2 SQIVND (reference sequence). This CDR3 has 17 amino acids. V lost 3 bases to trimming and J lost 4 bases; unmatched junction nucleotides: 15. The CDR3 loop is CASSIFPQGGVHYEQYF. DNA of the CDR3: TGTGCCAGTAGTATTTTCCCCCAAGGGGGCGTTCATTACGAGCAGTACTTC.

V gene TRBV5-1 combines with J gene TRBJ2-3, with D uncertain. V was pared by 5 bases and J by 2 bases, with 6 bases between. The germline CDR1 and CDR2 sequences are SGHRS and YFSETQ. The CDR3 runs to 12 residues. CDR3 loop: CASRNNTDTQYF. CDR3 coding DNA: TGCGCCAGCAGAAACAACACAGATACGCAGTATTTT.

This chain uses TRBV10-2 with TRBJ1-1; possibly TRBD1 for D (5 bases). Per the germline V gene, CDR1 is WSHSY and CDR2 is SAAADI. The ends were cut back, 4 bases at V and 3 bases at J, with 6 bases in the middle. The CDR3 has 12 amino acids. CDR3 bases: TGCGCCAGCAGTGGGGGGGACACTGAAGCTTTCTTT. Its translation is CASSGGDTEAFF.

The genes are TRBV6-5 and TRBJ2-7, with TRBD2 as a possible D gene (5 bases). CDR3 size: 15 residues. V lost 7 bases and J 7 bases, leaving 23 bases between the germline ends. Germline-derived CDR1 and CDR2 are MNHEY and SVGAGI. CDR3 region: CASTTSGNALWEQYF. CDR3 DNA sequence: TGTGCCAGCACTACCTCCGGGAATGCCCTTTGGGAGCAGTACTTC.

This sequence joins TRBV6-2 or TRBV6-3 and TRBJ1-2, with 7 positions matching TRBD1. The V and J ends lost 2 bases and 13 bases, in that order; junction bases with no gene match: 16. The CDR3 runs 15 residues. Looked up from germline, CDR1 is MNHEY and CDR2 is SVGEGT. The CDR3 sequence: CASSYPSGQVMAFTF. CDR3 bases: TGTGCCAGCAGTTACCCTTCTGGACAGGTTATGGCTTTCACCTTC.

The gene calls are TRBV5-1 and TRBJ2-3, with unresolved D. Germline V CDR1 and CDR2: SGHRS, YFSETQ. The V gene lost 5 bases and the J gene lost 0 bases, with 4 bases spanning the gap. The CDR3 contains 12 residues. The CDR3 coding sequence is TGCGCCAGCAGTCGGAGCACAGATACGCAGTATTTT. Protein: CASSRSTDTQYF.

The chain joins TRBV6-5 to TRBJ2-7; 10 positions match TRBD1. Trimming at V came to 6 bases and at J to 7 bases, leaving 9 bases not matched to a gene. Germline V gene data show CDR1 as MNHEY and CDR2 as SVGAGI. This CDR3 spans 14 amino acids. The CDR3 protein is CASRRDRGAGEQYF. CDR3 DNA sequence: TGTGCCAGCAGGAGGGACAGGGGCGCGGGGGAGCAGTACTTC.

The V and J genes are TRBV10-2 and TRBJ2-5; D is possibly TRBD2 (6 bases). V was shortened by 0 bases and J by 1 base, with 6 bases between the two germline ends. CDR1 is WSHSY and CDR2 is SAAADI in the germline V gene. CDR3 length equals 14 residues. CDR3 region: CASSESGGQETQYF. The CDR3 DNA sequence: TGCGCCAGCAGTGAGTCCGGGGGCCAAGAGACCCAGTACTTC.

The chain combines TRBV6-2 or TRBV6-3 with TRBJ1-5; 7 bases agree with TRBD1. The V and J ends lost 0 bases and 8 bases, in that order; junction bases with no gene match: 13. The germline CDR1 and CDR2 sequences are MNHEY and SVGEGT. The CDR3 contains 17 residues. CDR3 in amino acids: CASSYSRQGLGLEPQHF. The CDR3 DNA reads TGTGCCAGCAGTTACTCCCGACAGGGTCTTGGGTTGGAGCCCCAGCATTTT.

V usage is TRBV2 and J usage is TRBJ2-2, with a weak D call TRBD1 (6 bases). Trimming cost V 5 bases and J 7 bases, with 14 bases left between them. This CDR3 is built from 14 residues. CDR1 is SNHLY and CDR2 is FYNNEI in the germline V gene. CDR3 loop: CASSYRAGIGELFF. Written as DNA, the CDR3 is TGTGCCAGCAGTTACAGGGCCGGGATCGGGGAGCTGTTTTTT.

The chain combines TRBV5-4 with TRBJ2-1; the match to TRBD2 covers 9 bases. The CDR3 contains 13 residues. Trimming cost V 1 base and J 13 bases; bases outside gene matches: 6. Germline V gene lookup returns CDR1 SGHNT and CDR2 YYREEE (reference sequence). The CDR3 loop is CASSLISGRSQFF. The DNA for the CDR3 is TGTGCCAGCAGCTTGATTAGCGGGAGAAGTCAGTTCTTC.

The table lists this clone with a count of one. The V and J genes are TRBV6-5 and TRBJ1-3; 7 nucleotides line up with TRBD1. V trimming: 7 bases; J trimming: 3 bases; junction bases outside the gene matches: 9. Germline CDR1 is MNHEY and CDR2 is SVGAGI. The CDR3 runs to 15 residues. CDR3 sequence: CASKAGGRFGNTIYF. The CDR3 nucleotides read TGTGCCAGCAAAGCAGGGGGTCGTTTTGGAAACACCATATATTTT.

V gene TRBV25-1 combines with J gene TRBJ2-3; 7 nucleotides match TRBD2. This CDR3 spans 13 amino acids. J lost 2 bases, V lost 8 bases, and 4 bases had no gene match. Germline values: CDR1 MGHDK, CDR2 SYGVNS. CDR3 in DNA: TGTGCCAGCGTCGGGACTAACACAGATACGCAGTATTTT. This encodes CASVGTNTDTQYF.

V gene TRBV19 combines with J gene TRBJ1-1; the match to TRBD1 covers 7 bases. The trim removed 7 bases at V and 1 base at J, leaving 9 bases unmatched. Germline V gene sequence: CDR1 LNHDA, CDR2 SQIVND (reference sequence). This CDR3 is built from 15 residues. The CDR3 here is CASTLLGQENTEAFF. CDR3 DNA: TGTGCCAGTACCCTCCTCGGACAGGAGAACACTGAAGCTTTCTTT.

The chain links TRBV7-8 to TRBJ1-2, with TRBD1 matching 8 bases. Germline CDR1 and CDR2: SGHVS and FQNEAQ. Trimming at V came to 5 bases and at J to 5 bases, leaving 4 bases not matched to a gene. This CDR3 has 13 amino acids. CDR3 protein: CASSPRTGYGYTF. The CDR3 DNA sequence: TGTGCCAGCAGCCCCCGGACAGGGTATGGCTACACCTTC.

V usage is TRBV30 and J usage is TRBJ1-4; 9 positions match TRBD1. The CDR3 has 14 residues. CDR1 is GTSNPN, CDR2 SVGIG, per germline (reference sequence). V shed 2 bases, J shed 10 bases, and the junction held 8 bases outside the gene matches. This CDR3 is CAWSTGTGLGKLFF. DNA of the CDR3: TGTGCCTGGAGTACGGGGACAGGGCTTGGAAAACTGTTTTTT.

The chain uses TRBV5-6 and TRBJ2-7; 8 bases line up with TRBD1. Per germline, CDR1 SGHDT and CDR2 YYEEEE. Losses at the gene ends were 4 bases for V and 0 bases for J; bases not matched to a gene: 9. There are 16 residues in the CDR3. CDR3 nucleotides: TGTGCCAGCAGCCTTACCGGGACAGGATTCTCCTACGAGCAGTACTTC. It codes for CASSLTGTGFSYEQYF.

The CDR3 is CASSLELRGSRTGELFF. In DNA form, the CDR3 reads TGTGCCAGCAGCTTGGAGCTACGGGGAAGTAGGACCGGGGAGCTGTTTTTT. V gene TRBV5-4 combines with J gene TRBJ2-2, with a tentative D call TRBD2 (5 bases). Germline V lookup: CDR1 SGHNT, CDR2 YYREEE (reference sequence). The CDR3 is made up of 17 amino acids. Deletions cut 0 bases from V and 5 bases from J, with 17 bases between.

Written as DNA, the CDR3 is TGTGCCAGCAAAGAGGAGGGAGGGTTTCCCCTCCACTTT. Amino acid sequence: CASKEEGGFPLHF. The chain uses TRBV2 and TRBJ1-6; D is ambiguous. The CDR3 loop spans 13 amino acids. V was clipped by 7 bases and J by 13 bases, with 17 bases between them. Germline assignment: CDR1 SNHLY and CDR2 FYNNEI.

This clone has a handful of counts. Here the CDR3 DNA reads TGTGCCATCAGTTTGGGAGCTAACCGCCTAAACGAGCAGTACTTC. Protein: CAISLGANRLNEQYF. The rearrangement uses TRBV10-3 and TRBJ2-7; tentative D call: TRBD2 (5 bases). The CDR3 length is 15 residues. Germline V gives CDR1 ENHRY, CDR2 SYGVKD. Trimming took off 5 bases at V and 5 bases at J, with 19 bases between the two ends.